There are a few counts of the clone carrying this T cell receptor (beta chain). Its target is unknown. Terminally differentiated effector memory CD45RA+ cells were excluded by CCR7 positive selection of CD45RO-negative cells. Nashville, Tennessee was home to all donors, each a Caucasian adult. In the original workflow: From ImmunoSEQ came sequences covering only the junction and carrying no quality scores, so filtering differed. Libraries were prepared by immunoSEQ multiplex PCR; TCRdb keeps only in-frame clonotypes and omits some of them. The V and J calls and clone size are taken from that table; D and trimming were inferred from the DNA. The sample lists some 2.1 million clones, 90% to 95% occurring once. This record belongs to a study of shared clonotypes between healthy human individuals. Points from the study as a whole: The study found approximately 5% of naive CD4 clonotypes shared across four donors.

Sequenced material: naive CD8+ T cells from PBMCs. The TCR comes from a young man in good health. Some clones in this sample may be carry-over from other donors' samples.

CDR3 in DNA: TGTGCCAGTAGTATAGGGTCGGGTCAGCCCCAGCATTTT. It encodes CASSIGSGQPQHF. The chain has TRBV19 and TRBJ1-5; D call uncertain. The germline CDR1 and CDR2 sequences are LNHDA and SQIVND (reference sequence). V lost 1 base to trimming and J lost 6 bases, with 7 bases between them. The CDR3 consists of 13 residues.